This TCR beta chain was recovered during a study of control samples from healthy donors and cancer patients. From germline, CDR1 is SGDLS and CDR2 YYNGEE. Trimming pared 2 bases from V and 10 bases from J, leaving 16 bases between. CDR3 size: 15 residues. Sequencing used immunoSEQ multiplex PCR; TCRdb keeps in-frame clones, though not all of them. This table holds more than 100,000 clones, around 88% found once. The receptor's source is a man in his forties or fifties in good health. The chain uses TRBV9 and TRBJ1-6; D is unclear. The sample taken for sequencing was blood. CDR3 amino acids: CASSVGPVVESPLHF. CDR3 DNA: TGTGCCAGCAGCGTCGGGCCCGTAGTTGAATCACCCCTCCACTTT.